The 25 T cell receptor beta chains below all came from one sample that was sequenced in a study of blood T cell repertoires in COVID-19. The table came from immunoSEQ multiplex PCR; TCRdb's copy has only in-frame clones and leaves some out. The sample holds about 150,000 clones, 88% seen once. Material for sequencing was PBMCs or T cells enriched from blood (not recorded which). The source is a woman in her forties or fifties who had recovered from COVID-19.

V is TRBV9 and J is TRBJ2-2, with a tentative D call TRBD2 (6 bases). The CDR3 spans 13 residues. V was clipped by 2 bases and J by 4 bases, with 6 bases between them. Per the germline V gene, CDR1 is SGDLS and CDR2 is YYNGEE. Written as DNA, the CDR3 is TGTGCCAGCAGCGTCGGGGGCACCGGGGAGCTGTTTTTT. This sequence encodes CASSVGGTGELFF. The full variable domain, with the rest looked up from reference TRBV9 and TRBJ2-2, is DSGVTQTPKHLITATGQRVTLRCSPRSGDLSVYWYQQSLDQGLQFLIQYYNGEERAKGNILERFSAQQFPDLHSELNLSSLELGDSALYFCASSVGGTGELFFGEGSRLTVL.

The rearrangement uses TRBV6-2 or TRBV6-3 and TRBJ2-5, with 12 positions matching TRBD2. The CDR3 length is 15 residues. The trim removed 7 bases at V and 4 bases at J, leaving 7 bases unmatched. The germline V gene has CDR1 MNHEY and CDR2 SVGEGT. CDR3 nucleotide sequence: TGTGCCAGCACCCCTAGCGGGGGGGCCCGAGAGACCCAGTACTTC. This sequence encodes CASTPSGGARETQYF.

The V call is TRBV6-6, the J call TRBJ1-1; D unclear. Germline CDR1 and CDR2: MNHNY and SVGAGI (reference sequence). V gave up 5 bases and J gave up 4 bases, with 23 bases separating them. This CDR3 is built from 17 residues. The CDR3, as DNA: TGTGCCAGCAGTCCTTACATATTTAGGGAAGGAGGCACTGAAGCTTTCTTT. Protein sequence: CASSPYIFREGGTEAFF.

This chain links TRBV18 with TRBJ2-4, with a tentative D call TRBD2 (5 bases). The length of the CDR3 is 14 residues. The germline CDR1 and CDR2 sequences are KGHSH and LQKENI. V lost 3 bases, J lost 6 bases, and 12 bases lay in between. The CDR3 region is CASSPIPSGNIQYF. In DNA form, the CDR3 reads TGTGCCAGCTCACCTATACCGAGCGGAAACATTCAGTACTTC.

The V gene is TRBV30, the J gene TRBJ1-2; a possible D gene is TRBD1 (6 bases). Trimming took 2 bases from V and 8 from J, leaving 18 bases between them. Germline V gives CDR1 GTSNPN, CDR2 SVGIG (reference sequence). There are 14 residues in the CDR3. The CDR3 region is CAWSLSGGAGGYTF. The CDR3 DNA reads as TGTGCCTGGAGTCTTTCCGGGGGGGCGGGAGGCTACACCTTC.

The genes are TRBV13 and TRBJ2-1, with D possibly TRBD2 on 5 matching bases. V lost 8 bases and J lost 9, with 17 bases in between. The germline V gene has CDR1 PRHDT and CDR2 FYEKMQ (reference sequence). The CDR3 is made up of 13 amino acids. The CDR3, as DNA: TGTGCCAGCGTTTTCAGCGGCTCGGCTGAGCAGTTCTTC. This translates into CASVFSGSAEQFF.

This chain connects TRBV24-1 to TRBJ1-5, with 10 bases lining up with TRBD1. The ends lost 3 bases at V and 6 bases at J; junction bases unmatched: 1. Germline V gene sequence: CDR1 KGHDR, CDR2 SFDVKD. The CDR3 length is 14 residues. The CDR3 sequence is CATSDDRGPQPQHF. CDR3 DNA sequence: TGTGCCACCAGTGATGACAGGGGGCCTCAGCCCCAGCATTTT.

The V call is TRBV5-6, the J call TRBJ1-2; TRBD1 is a possible D gene (5 bases). Germline assignment: CDR1 SGHDT and CDR2 YYEEEE. The ends were cut back, 0 bases at V and 2 bases at J, with 11 bases in the middle. CDR3 length: 15 amino acids. In DNA, the CDR3 is TGTGCCAGCAGCTTGGGGGTGGAGGGGAACTATGGCTACACCTTC. Translating gives CASSLGVEGNYGYTF.

This sequence joins TRBV5-1 and TRBJ1-2, with D uncertain. The CDR3 runs to 14 residues. Germline V gene lookup returns CDR1 SGHRS and CDR2 YFSETQ. V shed 3 bases and J shed 7 bases, with 16 bases lying between them. CDR3 nucleotide sequence: TGCGCCAGCAGCTCGTCCTCGGAGGCAGGTGGCTACACCTTC. Translated, it gives CASSSSSEAGGYTF. The variable domain in full, with the rest retrieved from reference TRBV5-1 and TRBJ1-2, is KAGVTQTPRYLIKTRGQQVTLSCSPISGHRSVSWYQQTPGQGLQFLFEYFSETQRNKGNFPGRFSGRQFSNSRSEMNVSTLELGDSALYLCASSSSSEAGGYTFGSGTRLTVV.

The chain carries TRBV24-1 and TRBJ2-7; 12 bases fit TRBD1. This CDR3 comprises 14 residues. The V gene's germline CDR1 is KGHDR and CDR2 SFDVKD. The ends lost 9 bases at V and 0 bases at J; junction bases unmatched: 2. CDR3 sequence reads: CATQGQGASYEQYF. The CDR3 bases are TGTGCCACCCAGGGACAGGGGGCCTCCTACGAGCAGTACTTC.

The chain carries TRBV5-4 and TRBJ2-4, with D perhaps matching TRBD1 (8 bases). Trimming stripped 0 bases from V and 8 bases from J, with 12 bases between. CDR1 SGHNT and CDR2 YYREEE come from the germline V gene (reference sequence). The CDR3 length is 14 residues. The CDR3 is CASSLGTGRDIQYF. The CDR3 coding sequence is TGTGCCAGCAGCTTGGGGACAGGGAGGGACATTCAGTACTTC.

The rearrangement uses TRBV7-2 and TRBJ2-7, with 10 bases identical to TRBD2. This CDR3 has 13 residues. The trim removed 6 bases at V and 3 bases at J, leaving 2 bases unmatched. Germline loops: CDR1 SGHTA, CDR2 FQGNSA. The CDR3 nucleotides are TGTGCCAGCAGTCCTAGCGGGGGCTACGAGCAGTACTTC. Encoded protein: CASSPSGGYEQYF.

The rearrangement links TRBV7-9 to TRBJ2-7; D perhaps matches TRBD1 (6 bases). V was clipped by 5 bases and J by 5 bases, with 25 bases between them. This CDR3 has 17 amino acids. From germline, CDR1 is SEHNR and CDR2 FQNEAQ (reference sequence). The CDR3 spells CASSQTPGQPGSDEQYF. CDR3 bases: TGTGCCAGCAGCCAGACCCCTGGACAGCCCGGGTCGGACGAGCAGTACTTC.

Comments on this clone: Other DNA variants within this sample encode the same CDR3. This chain connects TRBV24-1 to TRBJ2-5, with D perhaps matching TRBD1 (6 bases). The CDR3 is 15 amino acids. In germline, CDR1 is KGHDR, CDR2 SFDVKD. Trimming removed 3 bases from V and 1 base from J, with 11 bases in between. The CDR3 nucleotides read TGTGCCACCAGTGATCCAGACAGGTTCCAAGAGACCCAGTACTTC. Amino acids: CATSDPDRFQETQYF.

The chain is built from TRBV25-1 and TRBJ2-2, with TRBD1 as a possible D gene (6 bases). Germline-derived CDR1 and CDR2 are MGHDK and SYGVNS. The ends were cut back, 4 bases at V and 4 bases at J, with 16 bases in the middle. The CDR3 has 16 residues. CDR3 sequence: CASSVTGGRGTGELFF. CDR3 in DNA: TGTGCCAGCAGTGTGACAGGCGGCCGGGGCACCGGGGAGCTGTTTTTT.

CDR3 nucleotides: TGTGCCAGCAGCCCGTGGACTATTACCTCCACAGATACGCAGTATTTT. This translates into CASSPWTITSTDTQYF. The chain links TRBV7-9 to TRBJ2-3; tentative D call: TRBD2 (6 bases). Germline CDR1 reads SEHNR; CDR2 reads FQNEAQ (reference sequence). The ends were cut back, 5 bases at V and 2 bases at J, with 17 bases in the middle. This CDR3 has 16 amino acids.

This chain links TRBV7-2 with TRBJ1-2; 7 bases line up with TRBD1. V dropped 5 bases and J dropped 3; count of bases not matched to a gene: 9. CDR3 size: 15 residues. Germline loops: CDR1 SGHTA, CDR2 FQGNSA. CDR3 coding DNA: TGTGCCAGCAGCCCTGCGACAGGGTGGGACTATGGCTACACCTTC. The encoded protein is CASSPATGWDYGYTF.

This clone was observed a handful of times. The chain couples TRBV9 to TRBJ1-4, with no clear D. The CDR3 loop spans 13 amino acids. V lost 3 bases and J 10 bases, leaving 13 bases between the germline ends. CDR1 and CDR2 (germline): SGDLS, YYNGEE. The CDR3 is CASSAGFFGKLFF. The CDR3 DNA reads as TGTGCCAGCAGCGCGGGTTTCTTCGGAAAACTGTTTTTT.

The chain has TRBV29-1 and TRBJ1-1; D may be TRBD1 (6 bases). The V end lost 3 bases, the J end lost 6 bases, and 11 bases lay between the germline ends. There are 12 residues in the CDR3. Germline CDR1 is SQVTM and CDR2 is ANQGSEA. DNA of the CDR3: TGCAGCGTTGAGGGGGCGGGTCCTGAAGCTTTCTTT. It yields the protein CSVEGAGPEAFF.

The rearrangement joins TRBV7-9 to TRBJ1-4, with 9 bases matching TRBD1. Per germline, CDR1 SEHNR and CDR2 FQNEAQ (reference sequence). The CDR3 has 15 residues. The J segment lost 8 bases and the V segment lost 4 bases, leaving 8 bases of the junction unmatched. CDR3 amino acids: CASSSQQGAQEKLFF. The CDR3 coding sequence is TGTGCCAGCAGCTCGCAACAGGGGGCCCAAGAAAAACTGTTTTTT.

This chain links TRBV10-3 with TRBJ2-7, with 8 positions matching TRBD1. The CDR3 has 15 amino acids. Germline V gene lookup returns CDR1 ENHRY and CDR2 SYGVKD. V trimming: 3 bases; J trimming: 1 base; junction bases outside the gene matches: 5. CDR3 sequence reads: CAISDPDRASYEQYF. The CDR3 DNA reads TGTGCCATCAGTGACCCGGACAGGGCTTCCTACGAGCAGTACTTC.

The chain employs TRBV19 and TRBJ1-4; 11 nucleotides line up with TRBD1. Per germline, CDR1 LNHDA and CDR2 SQIVND (reference sequence). CDR3 length: 15 amino acids. Trimming removed 5 bases from V and 8 bases from J; junction bases left unmatched: 7. The CDR3 sequence: CASSSWTGGSEKLFF. The DNA of the CDR3 is TGTGCCAGTAGTTCCTGGACAGGGGGCAGCGAAAAACTGTTTTTT.

This clone was observed a handful of times. The CDR3 DNA reads TGTGCCAGTAGTATAGCTGGGAGCTCCTATAATTCACCCCTCCACTTT. Amino acids: CASSIAGSSYNSPLHF. V gene TRBV19 combines with J gene TRBJ1-6, with D hard to call. V lost 1 base to trimming and J lost 0 bases, with 7 bases between them. This CDR3 region has 16 residues. The V gene's germline CDR1 is LNHDA and CDR2 SQIVND (reference sequence).

A few counts support this clone. The chain carries TRBV9 and TRBJ1-2; D not resolved. Germline V lookup: CDR1 SGDLS, CDR2 YYNGEE. The length of the CDR3 is 15 residues. V was pared by 0 bases and J by 2 bases, with 11 bases between. CDR3 sequence reads: CASSVAGGENYGYTF. In DNA form, the CDR3 reads TGTGCCAGCAGCGTAGCCGGCGGGGAGAACTATGGCTACACCTTC.

The chain combines TRBV24-1 with TRBJ2-5; maybe TRBD1 (6 bases). CDR1 KGHDR and CDR2 SFDVKD come from the germline V gene. Between the trimmed V and J ends, which lost 2 bases and 5 bases, there was a span of 14 bases. CDR3 size: 15 residues. As DNA, the CDR3 is TGTGCCACCAGTGATTCCGGTACAGGGAGCGAGACCCAGTACTTC. Its protein is CATSDSGTGSETQYF.